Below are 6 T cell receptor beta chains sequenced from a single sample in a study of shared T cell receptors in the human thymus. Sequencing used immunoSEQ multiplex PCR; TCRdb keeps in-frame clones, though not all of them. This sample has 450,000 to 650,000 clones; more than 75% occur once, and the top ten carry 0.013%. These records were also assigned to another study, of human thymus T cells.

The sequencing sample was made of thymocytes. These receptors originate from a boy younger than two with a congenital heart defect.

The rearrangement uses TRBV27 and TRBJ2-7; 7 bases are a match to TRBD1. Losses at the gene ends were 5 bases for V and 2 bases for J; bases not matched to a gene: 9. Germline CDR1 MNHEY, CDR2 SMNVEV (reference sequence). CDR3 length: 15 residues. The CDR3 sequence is CASSIGQDRTYEQYF. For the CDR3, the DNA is TGTGCCAGCAGTATTGGACAGGATAGGACCTACGAGCAGTACTTC.

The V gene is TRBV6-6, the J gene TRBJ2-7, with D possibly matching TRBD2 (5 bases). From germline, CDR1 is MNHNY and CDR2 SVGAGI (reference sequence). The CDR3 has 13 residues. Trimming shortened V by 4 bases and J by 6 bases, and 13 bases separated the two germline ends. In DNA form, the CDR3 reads TGTGCCAGCAGTTCCGGACCCCTAGCCGAGCAGTACTTC. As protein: CASSSGPLAEQYF.

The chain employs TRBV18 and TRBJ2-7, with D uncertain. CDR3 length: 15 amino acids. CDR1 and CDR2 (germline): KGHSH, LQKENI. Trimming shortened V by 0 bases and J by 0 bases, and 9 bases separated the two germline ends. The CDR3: CASSPPRGISYEQYF. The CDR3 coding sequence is TGTGCCAGCTCACCACCGAGAGGTATCTCCTACGAGCAGTACTTC.

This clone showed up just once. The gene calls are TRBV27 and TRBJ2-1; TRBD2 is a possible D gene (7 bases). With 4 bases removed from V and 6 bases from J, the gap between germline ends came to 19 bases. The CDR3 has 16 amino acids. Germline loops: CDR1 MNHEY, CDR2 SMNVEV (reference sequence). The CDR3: CASSCILAEGGNEQFF. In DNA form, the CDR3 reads TGTGCCAGCAGTTGCATTCTAGCGGAGGGGGGCAATGAGCAGTTCTTC.

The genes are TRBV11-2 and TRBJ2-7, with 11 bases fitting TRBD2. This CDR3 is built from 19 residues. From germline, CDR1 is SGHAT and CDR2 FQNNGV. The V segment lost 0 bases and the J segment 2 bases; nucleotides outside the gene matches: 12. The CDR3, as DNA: TGTGCCAGCAGCTTAGAGCCTACTCTAGCGGGGGGTTCTGCCTACGAGCAGTACTTC. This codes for CASSLEPTLAGGSAYEQYF.

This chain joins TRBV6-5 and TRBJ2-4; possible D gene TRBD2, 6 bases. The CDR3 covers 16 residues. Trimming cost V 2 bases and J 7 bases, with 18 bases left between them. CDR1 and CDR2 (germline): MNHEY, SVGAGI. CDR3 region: CASSYKRRSGENIQYF. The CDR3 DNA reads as TGTGCCAGCAGTTACAAGAGAAGGTCGGGGGAGAACATTCAGTACTTC.